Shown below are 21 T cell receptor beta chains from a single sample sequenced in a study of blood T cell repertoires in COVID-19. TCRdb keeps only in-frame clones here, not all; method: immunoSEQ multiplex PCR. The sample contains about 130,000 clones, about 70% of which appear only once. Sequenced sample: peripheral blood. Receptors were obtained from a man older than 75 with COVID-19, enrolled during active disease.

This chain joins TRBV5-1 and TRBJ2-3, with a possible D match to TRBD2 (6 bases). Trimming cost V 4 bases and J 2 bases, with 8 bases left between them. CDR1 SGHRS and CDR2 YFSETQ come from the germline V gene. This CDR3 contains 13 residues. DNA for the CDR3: TGCGCCAGCAGCCGCGGGACCACAGATACGCAGTATTTT. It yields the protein CASSRGTTDTQYF.

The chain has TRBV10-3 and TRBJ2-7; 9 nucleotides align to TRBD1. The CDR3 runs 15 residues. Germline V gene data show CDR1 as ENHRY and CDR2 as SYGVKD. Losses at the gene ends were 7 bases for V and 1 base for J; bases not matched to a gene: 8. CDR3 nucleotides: TGTGCCATCAACATCCGGGACAGGGTTTCCTACGAGCAGTACTTC. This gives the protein CAINIRDRVSYEQYF.

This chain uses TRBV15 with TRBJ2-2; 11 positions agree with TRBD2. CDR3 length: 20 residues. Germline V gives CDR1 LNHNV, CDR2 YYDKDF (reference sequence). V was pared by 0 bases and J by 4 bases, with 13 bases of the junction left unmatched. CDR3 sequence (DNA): TGTGCCACCAGCAGAGATATGGGTACTAGCGGGAGTGGTGGCACCGGGGAGCTGTTTTTT. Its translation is CATSRDMGTSGSGGTGELFF.

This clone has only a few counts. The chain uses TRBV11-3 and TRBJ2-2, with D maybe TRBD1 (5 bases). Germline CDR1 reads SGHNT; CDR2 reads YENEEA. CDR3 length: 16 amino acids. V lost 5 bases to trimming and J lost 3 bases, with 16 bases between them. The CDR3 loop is CASSPGHSTDTGELFF. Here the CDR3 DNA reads TGTGCCAGCAGCCCAGGACATTCAACGGACACCGGGGAGCTGTTTTTT.

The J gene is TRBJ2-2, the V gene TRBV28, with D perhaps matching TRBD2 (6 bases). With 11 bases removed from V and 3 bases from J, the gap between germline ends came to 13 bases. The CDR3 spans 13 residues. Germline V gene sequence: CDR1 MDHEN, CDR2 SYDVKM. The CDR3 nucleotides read TGTGCCGCTGGGGGGATCTACACCGGGGAGCTGTTTTTT. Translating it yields CAAGGIYTGELFF. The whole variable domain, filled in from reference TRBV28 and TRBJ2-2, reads DVKVTQSSRYLVKRTGEKVFLECVQDMDHENMFWYRQDPGLGLRLIYFSYDVKMKEKGDIPEGYSVSREKKERFSLILESASTNQTSMYLCAAGGIYTGELFFGEGSRLTVL.

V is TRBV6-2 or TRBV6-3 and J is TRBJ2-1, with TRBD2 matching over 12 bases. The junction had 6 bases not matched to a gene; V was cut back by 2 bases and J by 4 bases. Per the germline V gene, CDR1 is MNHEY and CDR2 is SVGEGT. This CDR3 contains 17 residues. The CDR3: CASSYPTSGSTYNEQFF. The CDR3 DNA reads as TGTGCCAGCAGTTACCCGACTAGCGGGAGTACATACAATGAGCAGTTCTTC.

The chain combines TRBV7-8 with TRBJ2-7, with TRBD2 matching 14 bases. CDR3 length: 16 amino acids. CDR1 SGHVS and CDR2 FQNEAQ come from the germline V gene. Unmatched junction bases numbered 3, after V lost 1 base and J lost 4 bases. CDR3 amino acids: CASSLGGLAGEYEQYF. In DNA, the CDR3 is TGTGCCAGCAGCTTAGGGGGACTAGCGGGAGAGTACGAGCAGTACTTC.

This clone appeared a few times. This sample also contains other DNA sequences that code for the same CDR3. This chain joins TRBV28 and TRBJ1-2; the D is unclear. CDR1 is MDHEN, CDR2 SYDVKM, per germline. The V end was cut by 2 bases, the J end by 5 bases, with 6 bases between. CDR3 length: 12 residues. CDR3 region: CASSLRLYGYTF. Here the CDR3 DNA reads TGTGCCAGCAGTTTACGGTTATATGGCTACACCTTC.

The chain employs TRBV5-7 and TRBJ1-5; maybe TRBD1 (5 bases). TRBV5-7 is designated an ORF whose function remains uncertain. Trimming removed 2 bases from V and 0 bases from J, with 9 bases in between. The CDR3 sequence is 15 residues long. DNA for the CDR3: TGTGCCAGCAGCTTCCGGGGGACTAGCAATCAGCCCCAGCATTTT. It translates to CASSFRGTSNQPQHF.

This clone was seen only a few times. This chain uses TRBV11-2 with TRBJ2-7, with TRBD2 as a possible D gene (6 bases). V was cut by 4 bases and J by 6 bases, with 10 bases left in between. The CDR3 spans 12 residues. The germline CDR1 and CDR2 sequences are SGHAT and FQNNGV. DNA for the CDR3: TGTGCCAGCAGCTATACTAGCTTCGAGCAGTACTTC. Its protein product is CASSYTSFEQYF.

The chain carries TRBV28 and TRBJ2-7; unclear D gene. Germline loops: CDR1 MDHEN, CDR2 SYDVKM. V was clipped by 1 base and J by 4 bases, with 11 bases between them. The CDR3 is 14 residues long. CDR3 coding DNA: TGTGCCAGCAGTTTATCCGGTTCCGTGTACGAGCAGTACTTC. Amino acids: CASSLSGSVYEQYF.

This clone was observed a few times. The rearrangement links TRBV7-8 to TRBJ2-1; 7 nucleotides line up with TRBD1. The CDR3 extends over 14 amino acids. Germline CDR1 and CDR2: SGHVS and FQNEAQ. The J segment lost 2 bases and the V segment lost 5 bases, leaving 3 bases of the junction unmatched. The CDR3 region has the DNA TGTGCCAGCAGCAGAGGGGGCGCCTACAATGAGCAGTTCTTC. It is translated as CASSRGGAYNEQFF.

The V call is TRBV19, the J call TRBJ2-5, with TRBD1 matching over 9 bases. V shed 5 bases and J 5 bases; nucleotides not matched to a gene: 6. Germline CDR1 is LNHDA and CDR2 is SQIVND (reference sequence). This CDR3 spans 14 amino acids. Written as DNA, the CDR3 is TGTGCCAGTAGTGTGGACAGGGGTTGGGAGACCCAGTACTTC. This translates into CASSVDRGWETQYF.

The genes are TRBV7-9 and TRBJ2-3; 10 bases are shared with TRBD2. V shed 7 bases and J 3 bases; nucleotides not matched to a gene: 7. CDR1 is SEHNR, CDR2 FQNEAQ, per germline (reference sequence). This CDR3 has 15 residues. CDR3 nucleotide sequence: TGTGCCAGCACCGAAGGACTAGCGGTAACAGATACGCAGTATTTT. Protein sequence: CASTEGLAVTDTQYF.

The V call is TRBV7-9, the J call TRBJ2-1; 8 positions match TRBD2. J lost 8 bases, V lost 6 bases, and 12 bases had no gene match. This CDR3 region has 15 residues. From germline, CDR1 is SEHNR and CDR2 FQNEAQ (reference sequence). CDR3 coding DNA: TGTGCCAGCAGGAGACCGGGACTAGGGGAACATGAGCAGTTCTTC. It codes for CASRRPGLGEHEQFF.

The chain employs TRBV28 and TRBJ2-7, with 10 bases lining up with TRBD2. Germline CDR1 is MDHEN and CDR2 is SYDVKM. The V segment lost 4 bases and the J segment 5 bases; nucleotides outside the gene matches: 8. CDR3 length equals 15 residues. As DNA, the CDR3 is TGTGCCAGCAGTTCCCCAGCGGGAGGGTCGGACGAGCAGTACTTC. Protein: CASSSPAGGSDEQYF.

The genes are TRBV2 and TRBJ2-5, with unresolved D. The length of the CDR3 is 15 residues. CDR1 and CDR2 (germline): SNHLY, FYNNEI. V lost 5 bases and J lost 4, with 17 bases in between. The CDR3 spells CASSRRGSEGETQYF. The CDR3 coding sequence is TGTGCCAGCAGTAGGAGAGGTTCAGAAGGAGAGACCCAGTACTTC.

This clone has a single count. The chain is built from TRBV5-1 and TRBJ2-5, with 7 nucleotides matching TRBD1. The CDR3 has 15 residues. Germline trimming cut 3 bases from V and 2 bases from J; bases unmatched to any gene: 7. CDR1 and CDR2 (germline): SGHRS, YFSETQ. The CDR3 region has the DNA TGCGCCAGCAGCTCCGACAGGGCTCGTCAAGAGACCCAGTACTTC. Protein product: CASSSDRARQETQYF.

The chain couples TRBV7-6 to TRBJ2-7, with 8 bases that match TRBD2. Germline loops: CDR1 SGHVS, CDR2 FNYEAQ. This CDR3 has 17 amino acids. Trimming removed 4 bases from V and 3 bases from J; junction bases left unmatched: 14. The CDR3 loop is CASSSGSGRGGGYEQYF. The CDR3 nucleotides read TGTGCCAGCAGCTCTGGGAGCGGGAGAGGGGGGGGCTACGAGCAGTACTTC.

The CDR3 bases are TGTGCCAGCACCTTTCACCCGGGAGAAAGAACCGGGGAGCTGTTTTTT. It codes for CASTFHPGERTGELFF. The chain has TRBV28 and TRBJ2-2; a possible D gene is TRBD2 (6 bases). There are 16 residues in the CDR3. Germline V gene data show CDR1 as MDHEN and CDR2 as SYDVKM. V lost 7 bases, J lost 5 bases, and 20 bases lay in between.

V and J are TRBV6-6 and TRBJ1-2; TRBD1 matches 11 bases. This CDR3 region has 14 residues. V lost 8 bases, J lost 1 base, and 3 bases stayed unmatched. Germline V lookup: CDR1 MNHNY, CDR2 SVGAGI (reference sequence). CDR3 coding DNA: TGTGCCAGCGCGGGGACAGGGGGTAACTATGGCTACACCTTC. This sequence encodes CASAGTGGNYGYTF.